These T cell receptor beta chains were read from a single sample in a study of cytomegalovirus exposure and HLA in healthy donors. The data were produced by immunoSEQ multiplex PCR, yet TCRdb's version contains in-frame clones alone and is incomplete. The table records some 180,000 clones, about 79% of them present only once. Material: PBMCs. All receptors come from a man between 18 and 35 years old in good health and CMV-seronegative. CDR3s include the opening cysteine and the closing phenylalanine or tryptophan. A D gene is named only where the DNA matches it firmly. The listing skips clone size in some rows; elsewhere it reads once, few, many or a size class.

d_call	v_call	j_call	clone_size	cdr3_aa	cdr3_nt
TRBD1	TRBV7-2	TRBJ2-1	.	CASSLGSGGTTGEQFF	TGTGCCAGCAGCTTAGGTTCAGGGGGCACCACAGGGGAGCAGTTCTTC
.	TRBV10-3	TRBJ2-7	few	CAIRGTTEYEQYF	TGTGCCATCAGGGGGACAACTGAATACGAGCAGTACTTC
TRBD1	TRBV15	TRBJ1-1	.	CATSRLPRGDTEAFF	TGTGCCACCAGCAGATTACCCAGGGGGGACACTGAAGCTTTCTTT
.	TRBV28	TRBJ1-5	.	CASRRGGAQPQHF	TGTGCCAGCAGGAGAGGGGGAGCTCAGCCCCAGCATTTT
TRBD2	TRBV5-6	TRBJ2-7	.	CASSVGTSGTYEQYF	TGTGCCAGCAGCGTCGGGACTAGCGGGACCTACGAGCAGTACTTC
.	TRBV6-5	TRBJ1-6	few	CASSSPAGKDSPLHF	TGTGCCAGCAGTTCTCCAGCGGGTAAAGATTCACCCCTCCACTTT
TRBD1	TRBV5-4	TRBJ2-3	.	CASSLGQGGSTDTQYF	TGTGCCAGCAGCCTAGGACAGGGGGGTAGCACAGATACGCAGTATTTT
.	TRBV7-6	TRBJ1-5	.	CASSLGLGGNPQHF	TGTGCCAGCAGCTTGGGACTGGGTGGAAACCCCCAGCATTTT
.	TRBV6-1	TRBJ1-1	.	CASRPNRVLGTEAFF	TGTGCCAGCCGACCTAACAGGGTCCTGGGCACTGAAGCTTTCTTT
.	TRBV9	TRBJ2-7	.	CASSVNPLSPYEQYF	TGTGCCAGCAGCGTAAACCCCCTTAGCCCCTACGAGCAGTACTTC
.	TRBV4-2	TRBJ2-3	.	CASSQEIGTATDTQYF	TGTGCCAGCAGCCAGGAAATCGGGACTGCCACAGATACGCAGTATTTT
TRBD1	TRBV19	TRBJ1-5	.	CASSIGTAYQPQHF	TGTGCCAGTAGTATCGGGACAGCCTATCAGCCCCAGCATTTT
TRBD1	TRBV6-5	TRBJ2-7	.	CASSYGDRPYEQYF	TGTGCCAGCAGTTACGGGGACAGACCCTACGAGCAGTACTTC
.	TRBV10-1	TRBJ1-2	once	CASINTGEGYTF	TGCGCCAGCATCAACACGGGTGAAGGCTACACCTTC
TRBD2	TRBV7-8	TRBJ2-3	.	CASSSSGSAVDTQYF	TGTGCCAGCAGCTCGAGCGGGAGTGCGGTGGATACGCAGTATTTT
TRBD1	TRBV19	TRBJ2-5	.	CASSTGTGQKTQYF	TGTGCCAGTAGTACCGGGACAGGGCAAAAGACCCAGTACTTC
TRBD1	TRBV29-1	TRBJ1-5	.	CSVGRGFNQPQHF	TGCAGCGTTGGCAGGGGGTTCAATCAGCCCCAGCATTTT
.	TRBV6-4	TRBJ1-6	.	CASQGQENSPLHF	TGTGCCAGCCAGGGGCAAGAAAATTCACCCCTCCACTTT
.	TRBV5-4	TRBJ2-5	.	CASSFVGWGQQETQYF	TGTGCCAGCAGCTTCGTCGGGTGGGGACAACAAGAGACCCAGTACTTC
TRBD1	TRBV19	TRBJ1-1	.	CASSPDRAVNTEAFF	TGTGCCAGTAGCCCCGACAGGGCCGTGAACACTGAAGCTTTCTTT
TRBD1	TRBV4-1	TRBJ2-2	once	CASSRDRENTGELFF	TGCGCCAGCAGCCGAGACAGGGAGAACACCGGGGAGCTGTTTTTT
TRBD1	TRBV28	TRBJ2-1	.	CASRNRGTYNEQFF	TGTGCCAGCAGAAACAGGGGGACCTACAATGAGCAGTTCTTC
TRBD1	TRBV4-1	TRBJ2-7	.	CASSQDPGGVGYEQYF	TGCGCCAGCAGCCAAGATCCAGGGGGTGTCGGGTACGAGCAGTACTTC
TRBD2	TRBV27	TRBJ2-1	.	CASSLGGVLTLGEQFF	TGTGCCAGCAGCCTGGGGGGGGTCCTTACCCTGGGTGAGCAGTTCTTC
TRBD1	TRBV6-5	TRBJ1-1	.	CASSYSWDRNTEAFF	TGTGCCAGCAGTTACTCGTGGGACAGGAACACTGAAGCTTTCTTT
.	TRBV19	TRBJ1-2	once	CASGEMTRPLNGYTF	TGTGCCAGTGGGGAGATGACCCGTCCGTTGAATGGCTACACCTTC
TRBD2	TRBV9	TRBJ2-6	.	CASSVGGGSSANVLTF	TGTGCCAGCAGCGTAGGTGGCGGGAGTTCTGCCAACGTCCTGACTTTC
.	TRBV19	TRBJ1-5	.	CASKDQIGGQPQHF	TGTGCCAGCAAGGACCAGATCGGAGGACAGCCCCAGCATTTT
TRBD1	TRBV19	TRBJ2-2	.	CASSRQGGTGELFF	TGTGCCAGTAGTAGACAGGGCGGCACCGGGGAGCTGTTTTTT
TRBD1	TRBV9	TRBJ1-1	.	CASAYGQVNTEAFF	TGTGCCAGCGCGTACGGACAGGTGAACACTGAAGCTTTCTTT
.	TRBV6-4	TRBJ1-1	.	CASSDSFGGNTEAFF	TGTGCCAGCAGTGACTCCTTCGGGGGGAACACTGAAGCTTTCTTT
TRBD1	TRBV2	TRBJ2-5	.	CASRRDRQETQYF	TGTGCCAGCAGAAGGGACAGACAAGAGACCCAGTACTTC
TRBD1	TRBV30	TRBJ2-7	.	CAWSVRDRGYYEQYF	TGTGCCTGGAGTGTACGGGACAGGGGGTACTACGAGCAGTACTTC
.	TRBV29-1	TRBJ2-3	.	CSLQGSTDTQYF	TGCAGCCTACAGGGTAGCACAGATACGCAGTATTTT
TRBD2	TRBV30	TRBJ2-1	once	CAWTSGSGNEQFF	TGTGCCTGGACTAGCGGGAGCGGGAATGAGCAGTTCTTC
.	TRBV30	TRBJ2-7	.	CAWNPGGYEQYF	TGTGCCTGGAACCCCGGGGGCTACGAGCAGTACTTC
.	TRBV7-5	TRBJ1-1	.	CARSLGRGDSRDTEAFF	TGTGCCAGAAGCTTAGGGCGGGGGGATAGTAGGGACACTGAAGCTTTCTTT
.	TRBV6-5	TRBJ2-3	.	CASTQTDSTDTQYF	TGTGCCAGCACCCAAACAGACAGCACAGATACGCAGTATTTT
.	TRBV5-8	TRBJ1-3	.	CASSIDQGIGNTIYF	TGTGCCAGCAGCATAGATCAGGGGATCGGAAACACCATATATTTT
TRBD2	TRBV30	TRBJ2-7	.	CAWSSALVSGAPEQYF	TGTGCCTGGAGCTCCGCATTGGTTAGCGGGGCCCCGGAGCAGTACTTC
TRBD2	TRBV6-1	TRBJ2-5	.	CASEASGTLSTQYF	TGTGCCAGCGAGGCTAGCGGGACTCTGTCGACCCAGTACTTC
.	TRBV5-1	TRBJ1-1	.	CASSLEGGHLNTEAFF	TGCGCCAGCAGCTTGGAAGGCGGACACCTGAACACTGAAGCTTTCTTT
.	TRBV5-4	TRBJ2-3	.	CASSLSTDTQYF	TGTGCCAGCAGCCTTAGCACAGATACGCAGTATTTT